This section outlines one TCR beta chain sequence together with its context. Its cognate antigen is unknown. In TCRdb, the 5' RACE reads were re-called with MiXCR into one record per CDR3 protein. This table holds more than 500,000 distinct CDR3 sequences, 5.3% found once. The data derive from a study of CD8 T cells in ankylosing spondylitis. This CDR3 is 15 amino acids long. V was cut by 8 bases and J by 7 bases, with 20 bases left in between. Germline CDR1 is MNHEY and CDR2 is SMNVEV (reference sequence). The study's findings and limits: Blood from ankylosing spondylitis patients appeared to carry a characteristic eight-variant TCR beta motif. The clones that were linked to disease were reported to be significantly enriched in matched synovial fluid samples from ankylosing spondylitis patients. Peripheral blood samples showed relatively rare disease-linked clones, and these clones were CD8+.

The clonotype was recovered from a male donor with ankylosing spondylitis. Sample: blood, either unsorted or a sorted T cell fraction (not recorded which). This chain joins TRBV27 and TRBJ2-2; unclear D gene. The CDR3 coding sequence is TGTGCCAGCGGTAACCTAAGACACTCCGTCGGGGAGCTGTTTTTT. It is translated as CASGNLRHSVGELFF.